This paragraph reports one T cell receptor beta chain. Cohort 3 donors counted as recovered after two negative PCRs, clearance, or resolved symptoms. The method was immunoSEQ multiplex PCR; TCRdb's version includes in-frame clones alone and lacks a portion of them. This sample has around 200,000 clones; 85% to 90% occur once, and the top ten carry 0.95% to 1.5%. Trimming shortened V by 1 base and J by 4 bases, and 11 bases separated the two germline ends. Germline loops: CDR1 SNHLY, CDR2 FYNNEI. The CDR3 runs 16 residues. The data derive from a study of blood T cell repertoires in COVID-19. The chain uses TRBV2 and TRBJ2-6, with D perhaps TRBD1 (6 bases). What was sequenced was PBMCs or T cells enriched from blood (not recorded which). This TCR was recovered from a man younger than 40 who had recovered from COVID-19. CDR3 amino acids: CASSEVGGAGANVLTF. The DNA for the CDR3 is TGTGCCAGCAGTGAAGTAGGGGGTGCGGGGGCCAACGTCCTGACTTTC.